This entry concerns a single T cell receptor (beta chain). Donors, healthy HIV-negative adults, lacked recent acute infections or vaccinations. This entry is derived from a study of shared clonotypes between healthy human individuals. Trimming removed 7 bases from V and 1 base from J, with 7 bases in between. The germline CDR1 and CDR2 sequences are MGHDK and SYGVNS. This CDR3 has 12 amino acids. Running of the assay took place at deep level. The method was immunoSEQ multiplex PCR; TCRdb's version includes in-frame clones alone and lacks a portion of them. The sample holds roughly 2,500,000 clones, 93% seen once.

The TCR was taken from a man aged 18 to 30 in good health. Some clones in this sample may be carry-over from other donors' samples. The sample taken for sequencing was naive CD4+ T cells from PBMCs. Subset indicated: CD45RA+ positively selected. V usage is TRBV25-1 and J usage is TRBJ2-5; D is uncertain. CDR3 amino acids: CASKKGQETQYF. DNA of the CDR3: TGTGCCAGCAAGAAAGGCCAAGAGACCCAGTACTTC.